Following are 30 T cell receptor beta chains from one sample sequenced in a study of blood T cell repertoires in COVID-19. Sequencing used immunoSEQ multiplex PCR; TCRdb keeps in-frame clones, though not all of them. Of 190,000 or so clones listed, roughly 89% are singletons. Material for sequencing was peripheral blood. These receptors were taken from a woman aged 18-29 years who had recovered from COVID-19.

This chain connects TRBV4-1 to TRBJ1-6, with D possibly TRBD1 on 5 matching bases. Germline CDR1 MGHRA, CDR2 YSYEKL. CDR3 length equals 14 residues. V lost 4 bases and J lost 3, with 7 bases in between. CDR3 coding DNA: TGCGCCAGCAGCCCCGACAGCTATAATTCACCCCTCCACTTT. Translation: CASSPDSYNSPLHF.

The CDR3 DNA reads as TGTGCCAGCAGCCCCCAAGGGAGCTTGAGGGATACGCAGTATTTT. Translated, it gives CASSPQGSLRDTQYF. The chain recombines TRBV28 with TRBJ2-3, with D perhaps matching TRBD2 (5 bases). The germline CDR1 and CDR2 sequences are MDHEN and SYDVKM. The CDR3 consists of 15 residues. V lost 6 bases and J lost 6, with 19 bases in between.

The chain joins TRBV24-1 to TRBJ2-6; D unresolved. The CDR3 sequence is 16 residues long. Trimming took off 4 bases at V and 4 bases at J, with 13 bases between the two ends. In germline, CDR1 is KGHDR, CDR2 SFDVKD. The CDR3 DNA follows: TGTGCCACCAGTGACCCCCCGGCCGGGGGGGCCAACGTCCTGACTTTC. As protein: CATSDPPAGGANVLTF.

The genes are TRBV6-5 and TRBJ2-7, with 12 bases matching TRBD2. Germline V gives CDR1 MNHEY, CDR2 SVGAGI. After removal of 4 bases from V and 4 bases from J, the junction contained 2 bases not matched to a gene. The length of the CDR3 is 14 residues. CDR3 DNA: TGTGCCAGCAGTTGGACTAGCGGGGATTACGAGCAGTACTTC. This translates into CASSWTSGDYEQYF.

The CDR3 nucleotides read TGTGCCAGCAGTCAAAAGGGACAGGGGTGGGGTAATTCACCCCTCCACTTT. Translating it yields CASSQKGQGWGNSPLHF. This chain joins TRBV6-6 and TRBJ1-6; TRBD1 aligns across 10 bases. The CDR3 is made up of 17 amino acids. Germline-derived CDR1 and CDR2 are MNHNY and SVGAGI (reference sequence). The J segment lost 6 bases and the V segment lost 5 bases, leaving 10 bases of the junction unmatched.

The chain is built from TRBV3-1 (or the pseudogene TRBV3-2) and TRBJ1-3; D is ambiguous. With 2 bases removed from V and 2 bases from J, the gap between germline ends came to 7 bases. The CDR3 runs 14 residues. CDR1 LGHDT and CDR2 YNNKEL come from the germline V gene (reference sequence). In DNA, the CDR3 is TGTGCCAGCAGCCAATGGGAGGCTGGAAACACCATATATTTT. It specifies CASSQWEAGNTIYF.

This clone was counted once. In DNA, the CDR3 is TGTGCCAGCAGCGGAGGGACAGCTCAGTTCTTC. Protein: CASSGGTAQFF. The rearrangement uses TRBV9 and TRBJ2-1; 7 positions agree with TRBD1. The CDR3 spans 11 residues. V trimming: 3 bases; J trimming: 13 bases; junction bases outside the gene matches: 4. Germline V gene data show CDR1 as SGDLS and CDR2 as YYNGEE.

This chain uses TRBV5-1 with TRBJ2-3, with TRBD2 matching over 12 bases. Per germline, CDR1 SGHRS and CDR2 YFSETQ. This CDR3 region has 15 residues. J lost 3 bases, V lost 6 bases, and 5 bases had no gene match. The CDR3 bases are TGCGCCAGCAATCTAGCGGGAGGGGTAACAGATACGCAGTATTTT. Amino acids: CASNLAGGVTDTQYF.

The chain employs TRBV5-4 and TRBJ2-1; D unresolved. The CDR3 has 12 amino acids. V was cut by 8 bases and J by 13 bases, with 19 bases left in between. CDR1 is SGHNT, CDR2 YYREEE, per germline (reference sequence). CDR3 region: CASTTLNGEQFF. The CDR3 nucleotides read TGTGCCAGTACCACGTTAAACGGAGAACAGTTCTTC.

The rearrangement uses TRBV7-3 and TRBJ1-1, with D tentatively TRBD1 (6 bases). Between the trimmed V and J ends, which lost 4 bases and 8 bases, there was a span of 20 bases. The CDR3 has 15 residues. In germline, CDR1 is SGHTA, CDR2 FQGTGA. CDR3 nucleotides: TGTGCCAGCAGCTCGGTAAAACAGGGAATAGGCGAAGCTTTCTTT. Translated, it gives CASSSVKQGIGEAFF.

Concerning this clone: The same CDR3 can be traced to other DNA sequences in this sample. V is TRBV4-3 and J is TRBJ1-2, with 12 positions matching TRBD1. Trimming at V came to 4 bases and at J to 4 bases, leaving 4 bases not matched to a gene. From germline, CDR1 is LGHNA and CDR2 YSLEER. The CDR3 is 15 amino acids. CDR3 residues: CASSPGTGGFYGYTF. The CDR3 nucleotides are TGCGCCAGCAGCCCGGGGACAGGGGGCTTCTATGGCTACACCTTC.

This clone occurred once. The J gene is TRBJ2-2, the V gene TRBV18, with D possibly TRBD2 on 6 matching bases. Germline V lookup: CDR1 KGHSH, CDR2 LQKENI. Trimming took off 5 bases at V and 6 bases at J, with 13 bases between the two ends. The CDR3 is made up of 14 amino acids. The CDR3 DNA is TGTGCCAGCTCAGCAACGACTAGACCCGGGGAGCTGTTTTTT. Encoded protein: CASSATTRPGELFF.

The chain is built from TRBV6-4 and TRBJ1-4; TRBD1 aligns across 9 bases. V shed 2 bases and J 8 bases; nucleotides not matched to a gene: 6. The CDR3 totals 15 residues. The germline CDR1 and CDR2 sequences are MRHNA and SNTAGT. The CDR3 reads CASSDEGTGYEKLFF. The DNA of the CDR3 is TGTGCCAGCAGTGACGAGGGGACAGGGTACGAAAAACTGTTTTTT.

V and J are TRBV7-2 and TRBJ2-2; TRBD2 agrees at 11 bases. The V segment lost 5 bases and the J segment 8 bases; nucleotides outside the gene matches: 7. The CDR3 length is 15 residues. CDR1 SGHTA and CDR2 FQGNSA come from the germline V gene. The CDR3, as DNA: TGTGCCAGCAGCGCCAGACTAGCGGGGTCTGGGGAGCTGTTTTTT. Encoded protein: CASSARLAGSGELFF.

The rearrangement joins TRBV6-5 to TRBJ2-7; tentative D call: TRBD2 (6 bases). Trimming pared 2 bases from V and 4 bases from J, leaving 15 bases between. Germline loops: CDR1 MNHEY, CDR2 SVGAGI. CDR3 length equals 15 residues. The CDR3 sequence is CASSYGPTGAYEQYV. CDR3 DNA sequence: TGTGCCAGCAGTTACGGTCCCACGGGAGCGTACGAGCAGTACGTC.

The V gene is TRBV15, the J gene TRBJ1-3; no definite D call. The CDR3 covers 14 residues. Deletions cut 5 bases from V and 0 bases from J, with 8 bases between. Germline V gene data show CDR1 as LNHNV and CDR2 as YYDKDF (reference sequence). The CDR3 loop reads CATSPRSSGNTIYF. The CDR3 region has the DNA TGTGCCACCAGCCCTAGGAGCTCTGGAAACACCATATATTTT.

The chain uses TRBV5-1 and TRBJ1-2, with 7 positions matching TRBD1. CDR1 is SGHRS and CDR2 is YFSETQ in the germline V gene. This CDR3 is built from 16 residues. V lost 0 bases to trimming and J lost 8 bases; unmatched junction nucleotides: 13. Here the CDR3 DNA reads TGCGCCAGCAGCTTGGACGTGACAGGGAAGTTTGTCGGCTACACCTTC. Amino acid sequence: CASSLDVTGKFVGYTF.

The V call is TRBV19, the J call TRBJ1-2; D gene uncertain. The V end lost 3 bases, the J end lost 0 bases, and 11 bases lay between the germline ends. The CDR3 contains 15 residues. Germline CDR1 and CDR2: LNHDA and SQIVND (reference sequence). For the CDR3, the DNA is TGTGCCAGTAGTATTACCGGTATTGCTAACTATGGCTACACCTTC. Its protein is CASSITGIANYGYTF.

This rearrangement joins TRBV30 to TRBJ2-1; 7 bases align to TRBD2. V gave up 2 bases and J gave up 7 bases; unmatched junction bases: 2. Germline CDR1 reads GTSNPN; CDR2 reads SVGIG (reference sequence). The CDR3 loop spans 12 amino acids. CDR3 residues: CAWSPGGNEQFF. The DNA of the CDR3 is TGTGCCTGGAGTCCGGGGGGAAATGAGCAGTTCTTC.

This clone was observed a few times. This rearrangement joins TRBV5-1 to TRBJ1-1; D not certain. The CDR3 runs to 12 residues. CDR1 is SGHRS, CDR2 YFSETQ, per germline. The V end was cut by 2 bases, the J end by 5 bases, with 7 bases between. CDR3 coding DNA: TGCGCCAGCAGCTTTGGGGAGACTGAAGCTTTCTTT. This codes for CASSFGETEAFF.

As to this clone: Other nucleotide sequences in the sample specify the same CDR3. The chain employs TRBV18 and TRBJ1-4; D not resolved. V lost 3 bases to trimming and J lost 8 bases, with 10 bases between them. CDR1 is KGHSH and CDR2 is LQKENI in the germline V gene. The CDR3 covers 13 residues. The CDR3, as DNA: TGTGCCAGCTCACCCGGCGGTGGGGAAAAACTGTTTTTT. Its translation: CASSPGGGEKLFF. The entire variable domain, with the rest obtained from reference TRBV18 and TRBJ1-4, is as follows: NAGVMQNPRHLVRRRGQEARLRCSPMKGHSHVYWYRQLPEEGLKFMVYLQKENIIDESGMPKERFSAEFPKEGPSILRIQQVVRGDSAAYFCASSPGGGEKLFFGSGTQLSVL.

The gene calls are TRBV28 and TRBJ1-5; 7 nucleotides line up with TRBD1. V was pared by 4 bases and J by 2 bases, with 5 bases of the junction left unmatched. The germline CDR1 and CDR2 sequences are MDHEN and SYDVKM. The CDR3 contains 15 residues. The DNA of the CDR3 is TGTGCCAGCAGTTACCCCGGACAGGGCAATCAGCCCCAGCATTTT. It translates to CASSYPGQGNQPQHF.

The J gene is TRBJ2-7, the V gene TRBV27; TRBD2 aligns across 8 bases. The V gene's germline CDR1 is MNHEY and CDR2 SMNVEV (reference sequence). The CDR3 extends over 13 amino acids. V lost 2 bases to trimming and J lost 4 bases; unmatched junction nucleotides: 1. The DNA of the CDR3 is TGTGCCAGCAGTTTAGCGGGAGGATACGAGCAGTACGTC. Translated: CASSLAGGYEQYV.

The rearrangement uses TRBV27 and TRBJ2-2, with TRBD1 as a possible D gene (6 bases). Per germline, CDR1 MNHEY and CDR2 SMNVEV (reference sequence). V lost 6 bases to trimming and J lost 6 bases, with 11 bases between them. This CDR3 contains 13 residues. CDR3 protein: CASRVSGAGELFF. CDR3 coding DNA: TGTGCCAGCAGGGTATCAGGGGCCGGGGAGCTGTTTTTT.

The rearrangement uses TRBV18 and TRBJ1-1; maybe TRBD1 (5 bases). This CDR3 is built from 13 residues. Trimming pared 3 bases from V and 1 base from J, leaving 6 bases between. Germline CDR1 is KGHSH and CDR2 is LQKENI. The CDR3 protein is CASSPGPNTEAFF. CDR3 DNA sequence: TGTGCCAGCTCACCGGGGCCGAACACTGAAGCTTTCTTT. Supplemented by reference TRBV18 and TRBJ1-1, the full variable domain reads NAGVMQNPRHLVRRRGQEARLRCSPMKGHSHVYWYRQLPEEGLKFMVYLQKENIIDESGMPKERFSAEFPKEGPSILRIQQVVRGDSAAYFCASSPGPNTEAFFGQGTRLTVV.

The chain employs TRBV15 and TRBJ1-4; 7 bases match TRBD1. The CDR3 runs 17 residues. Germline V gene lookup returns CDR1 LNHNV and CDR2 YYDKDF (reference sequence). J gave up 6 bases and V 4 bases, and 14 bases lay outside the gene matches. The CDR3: CATSILTGEEYDEKLFF. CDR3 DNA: TGTGCCACCAGCATACTAACAGGGGAGGAGTACGATGAAAAACTGTTTTTT.

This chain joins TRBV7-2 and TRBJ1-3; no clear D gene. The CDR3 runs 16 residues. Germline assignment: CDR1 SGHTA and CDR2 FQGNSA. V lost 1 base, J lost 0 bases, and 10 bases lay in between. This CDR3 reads CASSLGQVDSGNTIYF. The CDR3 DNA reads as TGTGCCAGCAGCTTAGGGCAGGTTGACTCTGGAAACACCATATATTTT.

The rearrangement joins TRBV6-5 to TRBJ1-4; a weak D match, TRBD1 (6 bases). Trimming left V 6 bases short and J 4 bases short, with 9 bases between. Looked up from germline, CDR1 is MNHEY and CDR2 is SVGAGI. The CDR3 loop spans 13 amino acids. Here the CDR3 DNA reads TGTGCCAGCAGACGGACAGTTAATGAAAAACTGTTTTTT. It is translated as CASRRTVNEKLFF.

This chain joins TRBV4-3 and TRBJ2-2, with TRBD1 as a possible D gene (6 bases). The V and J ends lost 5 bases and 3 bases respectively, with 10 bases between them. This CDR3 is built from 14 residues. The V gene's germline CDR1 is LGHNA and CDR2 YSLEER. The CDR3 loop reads CASSADSYTGELFF. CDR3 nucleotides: TGCGCCAGCAGCGCGGACAGCTACACCGGGGAGCTGTTTTTT.

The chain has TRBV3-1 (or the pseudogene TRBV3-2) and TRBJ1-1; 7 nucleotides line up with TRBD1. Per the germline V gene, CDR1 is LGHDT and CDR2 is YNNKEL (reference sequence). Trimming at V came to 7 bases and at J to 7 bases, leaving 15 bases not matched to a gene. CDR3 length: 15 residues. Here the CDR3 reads CASIRKGGSFGEAFF. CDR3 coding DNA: TGTGCCAGCATCCGAAAAGGGGGCTCCTTTGGTGAAGCTTTCTTT.